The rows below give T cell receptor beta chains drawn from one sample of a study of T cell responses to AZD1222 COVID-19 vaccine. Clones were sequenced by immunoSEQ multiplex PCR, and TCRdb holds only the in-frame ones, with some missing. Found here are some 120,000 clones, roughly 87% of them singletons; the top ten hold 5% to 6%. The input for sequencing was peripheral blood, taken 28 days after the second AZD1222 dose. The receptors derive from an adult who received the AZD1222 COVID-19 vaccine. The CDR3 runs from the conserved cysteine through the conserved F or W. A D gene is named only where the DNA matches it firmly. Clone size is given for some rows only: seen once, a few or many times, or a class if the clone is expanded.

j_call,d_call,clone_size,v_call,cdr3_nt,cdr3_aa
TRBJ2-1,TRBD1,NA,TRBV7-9,TGTGCCAGCAGCTCCCTTCCCACCGGGACAGCCTACAATGAGCAGTTCTTC,CASSSLPTGTAYNEQFF
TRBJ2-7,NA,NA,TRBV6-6,TGTGCCAGCAGTCAAGGGGTCTCCTACGAGCAGTACTTC,CASSQGVSYEQYF
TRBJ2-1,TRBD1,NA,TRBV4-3,TGCGCCAGCAGCCGATGGGACAGTTCTGATGAGCAGTTCTTC,CASSRWDSSDEQFF
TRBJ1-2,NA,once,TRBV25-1,TGTGCCAGCAGTGGAGGGCAGATCTATGGCTACACCTTC,CASSGGQIYGYTF
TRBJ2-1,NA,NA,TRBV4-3,TGCGCCAGCAGCCAAAGACAGGAAGGAAACTACAATGAGCAGTTCTTC,CASSQRQEGNYNEQFF
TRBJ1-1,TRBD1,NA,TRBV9,TGTGCCAGCAGCCTCCGGGCCAGGGACAGTGAAGCTTTCTTT,CASSLRARDSEAFF
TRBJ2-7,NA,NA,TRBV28,TGTGCCAGCAGTTTAGGCCCTCCCCTAGAGCAGTACTTC,CASSLGPPLEQYF
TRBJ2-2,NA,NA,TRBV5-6,TGTGCCAGCAGCTTGGGGGCCAGGGTCACCGGGGAGCTGTTTTTT,CASSLGARVTGELFF
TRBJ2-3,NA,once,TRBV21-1,TGTGCCAGCAGCTCAAAGAGGATATGGTGGAGGGGGCTAGATACGCAGTATTTT,CASSSKRIWWRGLDTQYF
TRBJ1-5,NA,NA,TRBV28,TGTGCCAGCAGTCACATCCTAGGGGGTCGCAATCAGCCCCAGCATTTT,CASSHILGGRNQPQHF
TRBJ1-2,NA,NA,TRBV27,TGTGCCAGCAGTGGCGGGACCTATGGCTACACCTTC,CASSGGTYGYTF
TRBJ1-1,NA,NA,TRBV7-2,TGTGCCAGCAAACCGTGGGACACCGCGAACACTGAAGCTTTCTTT,CASKPWDTANTEAFF
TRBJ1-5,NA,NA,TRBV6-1,TGTGCCAGCAGTGAACTCGGCAGTGGACAGCCCCAGCATTTT,CASSELGSGQPQHF
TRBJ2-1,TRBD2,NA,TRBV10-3,TGTGCCATCAGTGAACTAGCGCGTCAAACCTACAATGAGCAGTTCTTC,CAISELARQTYNEQFF
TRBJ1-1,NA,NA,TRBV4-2,TGTGCCAGCAGCCAAGAACTCAGGGAAACTGAAGCTTTCTTT,CASSQELRETEAFF
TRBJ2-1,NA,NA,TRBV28,TGTGCCAGCAGTTTAAGTCCGCCCAGTGATGAGCAGTTCTTC,CASSLSPPSDEQFF
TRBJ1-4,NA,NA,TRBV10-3,TGTGCCATCGGAGCAGGGAAGGCTAATGAAAAACTGTTTTTT,CAIGAGKANEKLFF
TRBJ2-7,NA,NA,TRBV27,TGTGCCAGCCCCTTCTCCTACGAGCAGTACTTC,CASPFSYEQYF
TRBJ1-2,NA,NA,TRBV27,TGTGCCAGCAGTTCCATCCTCACGGGAGATGGCTACACCTTC,CASSSILTGDGYTF
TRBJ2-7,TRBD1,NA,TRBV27,TGTGCCAGCAGTTCCGGGACAGGGAGGTTTAGGCAGTACTTC,CASSSGTGRFRQYF
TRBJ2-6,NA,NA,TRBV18,TGTGCCAGCTCACCAGGGGGATCTGGGGCCAACGTCCTGACTTTC,CASSPGGSGANVLTF
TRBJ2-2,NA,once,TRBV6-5,TGTGCCAGCAGTTTCCGGGACACGAACACCGGGGAGCTGTTTTTT,CASSFRDTNTGELFF
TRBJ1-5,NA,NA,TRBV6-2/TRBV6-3,TGTGCCAGCAGTTTTAGATCCCTGCAGCCCCAGCATTTT,CASSFRSLQPQHF
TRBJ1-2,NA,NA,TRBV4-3,TGCGCCAGCAGCCAATCACAGGGCTATGGCTACACCTTC,CASSQSQGYGYTF
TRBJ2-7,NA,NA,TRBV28,TGTGCCAGCAGTAGTCAGGGCCTCAAGCAGTACTTC,CASSSQGLKQYF
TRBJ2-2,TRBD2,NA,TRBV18,TGTGCCAGCTCACCAGAAGCGGGAGGGCAAACCGGGGAGCTGTTTTTT,CASSPEAGGQTGELFF
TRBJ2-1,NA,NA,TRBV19,TGTGCCAGTTCCGAGCCTTCCTACAATGAGCAGTTCTTC,CASSEPSYNEQFF
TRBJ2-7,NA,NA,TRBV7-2,TGTGCCAGCAGACAACAGGGTACCTACGAGCAGTACTTC,CASRQQGTYEQYF
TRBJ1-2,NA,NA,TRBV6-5,TGTGCCAGCAGTTCCGTAAATCCTAACTATGGCTACACCTTC,CASSSVNPNYGYTF
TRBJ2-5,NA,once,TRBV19,TGTGCCAGTAGTAAGGTAGCTCAAGAGACCCAGTACTTC,CASSKVAQETQYF
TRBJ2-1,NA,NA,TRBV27,TGTGCCAGCAGCCGATCGTCGTTCTCCTACAATGAGCAGTTCTTC,CASSRSSFSYNEQFF
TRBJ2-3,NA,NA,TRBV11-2,TGTGCCAGTCTCTCGGGGGAGCAGAGCACAGATACGCAGTATTTT,CASLSGEQSTDTQYF
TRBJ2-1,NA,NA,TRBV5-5,TGTGCCAGCAGCTTGGGAGTAGGTATTCACAATGAGCAGTTCTTC,CASSLGVGIHNEQFF
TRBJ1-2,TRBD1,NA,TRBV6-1,TGTGCCAGCAGTGAACTGACAGGGCCTAACTATGGCTACACCTTC,CASSELTGPNYGYTF
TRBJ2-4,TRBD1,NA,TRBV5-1,TGCGCCAGCAGTGGACAGGGTATAGAAAACATTCAGTACTTC,CASSGQGIENIQYF
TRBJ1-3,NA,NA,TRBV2,TGTGCCAGCAGTGAGAGGGTTGCTGGAAACACCATATATTTT,CASSERVAGNTIYF
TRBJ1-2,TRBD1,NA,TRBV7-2,TGTGCCAGCAGCGTTGGTGGCACAGGGGGCATTGGCTACACCTTC,CASSVGGTGGIGYTF
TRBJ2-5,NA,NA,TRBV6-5,TGTGCCAGCAGTCGGGGTAGATCGTACTTC,CASSRGRSYF
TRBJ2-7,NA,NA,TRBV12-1,TGTGCCAGCGGCCCCCGGGGAGTCGGCTCCTACGAGCAGTACTTC,CASGPRGVGSYEQYF
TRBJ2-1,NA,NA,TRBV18,TGTGCCAGCTCACCGGGTGCGAGCTCCTACAATGAGCAGTTCTTC,CASSPGASSYNEQFF
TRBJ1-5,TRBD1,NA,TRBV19,TGTGCCAGTAGTAGGGAGACAGGGGGCTATCAGCCCCAGCATTTT,CASSRETGGYQPQHF
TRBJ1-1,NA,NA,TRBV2,TGTGCCAGCAGTGAAATTTACGGGGAGGTGAACACTGAAGCTTTCTTT,CASSEIYGEVNTEAFF
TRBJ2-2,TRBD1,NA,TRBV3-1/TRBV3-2,TGTGCCAGCAGCCGACAGGGGGCCGGTTACACCGGGGAGCTGTTTTTT,CASSRQGAGYTGELFF
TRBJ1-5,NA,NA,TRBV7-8,TGTGCCAGCAGCCCCCGGCGGACTGGCAATCAGCCCCAGCATTTT,CASSPRRTGNQPQHF
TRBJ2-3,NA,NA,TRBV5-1,TGCGCCAGCAGCTTGGACCGCCTAGGGGATACGCAGTATTTT,CASSLDRLGDTQYF
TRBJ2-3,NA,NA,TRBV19,TGTGCCAGTAGTAGGCGACAATACACAGATACGCAGTATTTT,CASSRRQYTDTQYF
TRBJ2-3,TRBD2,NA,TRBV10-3,TGTGCCATCAGTGAGGTTGCGGGGGGGCACGGAGCAGATACGCAGTATTTT,CAISEVAGGHGADTQYF
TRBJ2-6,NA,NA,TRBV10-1,TGCGCCAGCAGTGGAGGCACAGGGACATCTGGGGCCAACGTCCTGACTTTC,CASSGGTGTSGANVLTF
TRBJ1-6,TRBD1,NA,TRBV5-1,TGCGCCAGCAGCCGGACAGGGGACGATTCACCCCTCCACTTT,CASSRTGDDSPLHF
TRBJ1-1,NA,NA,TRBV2,TGTGCCAGCAGTCGCCAGGCCCTGAACACTGAAGCTTTCTTT,CASSRQALNTEAFF
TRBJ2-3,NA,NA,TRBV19,TGTGCCAGTAGTATACGAGCAGTCACAGATACGCAGTATTTT,CASSIRAVTDTQYF
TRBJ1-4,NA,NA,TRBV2,TGTGCCAGCAGTAAAAGGGGGGGTGCAACTAATGAAAAACTGTTTTTT,CASSKRGGATNEKLFF
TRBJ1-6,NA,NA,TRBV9,TGTGCCAGCAGCTTCGGACCCACTTATAATTCACCCCTCCACTTT,CASSFGPTYNSPLHF
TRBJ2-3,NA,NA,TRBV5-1,TGCGCCAGCACCCCGGAGGGTTTCGCAGATACGCAGTATTTT,CASTPEGFADTQYF
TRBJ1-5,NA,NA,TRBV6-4,TGTGCCAGCAGTGACTCTAGGGCAGGGGATCAGCCCCAGCATTTT,CASSDSRAGDQPQHF
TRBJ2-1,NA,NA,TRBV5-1,TGCGCCAGCAGCTTGGCCGGGGGCCCTGATGAGCAGTTCTTC,CASSLAGGPDEQFF
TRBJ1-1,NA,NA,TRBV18,TGTGCCAGCTCACCACCCTTCGAAGGGTACGCTTTCTTT,CASSPPFEGYAFF